This entry is about one T cell receptor (beta chain). What it recognizes is unknown. This sample is part of a study of cytomegalovirus exposure and HLA in healthy donors. Findings of the study overall: CMV serostatus stood as the only immune exposure information on hand. Cytomegalovirus association was assigned to 150 to 200 TCR beta chains. TCR beta sequences reportedly predicted the HLA-A and HLA-B alleles of most subjects accurately. In a later analysis, TCR association rates varied by HLA locus: DRB1 most, HLA-C fewest.

The CDR3 loop spans 13 amino acids. Per the germline V gene, CDR1 is LGHNA and CDR2 is YNFKEQ. V was trimmed by 4 bases and J by 1 base, leaving 7 bases between them. The PCR had 60 Vbeta and 13 Jbeta primers. Some clones are missing from TCRdb's copy, which holds only in-frame ones; the method was immunoSEQ multiplex PCR. Seen here are over 200,000 clones, around 89% observed once, and the top ten hold 1%. The sequence derives from a woman between 18 and 30 years old in good health and CMV-seronegative. The sample was PBMCs. The chain couples TRBV4-2 to TRBJ2-5; the D is unclear. CDR3 region: CASSRDFQETQYF. The CDR3 nucleotides read TGTGCCAGCAGCCGAGACTTCCAAGAGACCCAGTACTTC.